This entry lists 14 T cell receptor beta chains sequenced from one sample in a study of preoperative IRX-2 immunotherapy in early breast cancer. Generated by immunoSEQ multiplex PCR, the TCRdb table keeps only in-frame clones and is missing some. Altogether about 62,000 clones are present, around 94% being singletons, with the ten largest covering roughly 1.5%. Treatment meaning: preoperative locoregional IRX-2 cytokine immunotherapy. The specimen was obtained from a patient treated with IRX-2 immunotherapy. The receptors come from a human donor with breast cancer.

The chain joins TRBV7-9 to TRBJ1-2; D not certain. Deletions cut 2 bases from V and 4 bases from J, with 8 bases between. CDR1 is SEHNR, CDR2 FQNEAQ, per germline (reference sequence). This CDR3 spans 13 amino acids. The CDR3 region is CASSLIAAYGYTF. Here the CDR3 DNA reads TGTGCCAGCAGCTTAATTGCCGCCTATGGCTACACCTTC.

This clone was counted a single time. This chain joins TRBV5-4 and TRBJ2-3; TRBD2 matches at 9 bases. The CDR3 totals 16 residues. V shed 0 bases, J shed 4 bases, and the junction held 6 bases outside the gene matches. Germline CDR1 and CDR2: SGHNT and YYREEE (reference sequence). The CDR3 coding sequence is TGTGCCAGCAGCTTGGTGGGACTAGCTCTAGCAGATACGCAGTATTTT. It is translated as CASSLVGLALADTQYF.

The chain uses TRBV19 and TRBJ2-2; TRBD2 matches 8 bases. Germline V gene sequence: CDR1 LNHDA, CDR2 SQIVND (reference sequence). The CDR3 consists of 15 residues. Unmatched junction bases numbered 9, after V lost 6 bases and J lost 6 bases. The CDR3 loop is CASSRGLAIPGELFF. CDR3 in DNA: TGTGCCAGTAGCCGCGGACTAGCCATACCCGGGGAGCTGTTTTTT.

The gene calls are TRBV5-1 and TRBJ2-5; D is uncertain. The CDR3 length is 14 residues. CDR1 and CDR2 from the germline V gene are SGHRS and YFSETQ. The ends were cut back, 5 bases at V and 5 bases at J, with 16 bases in the middle. CDR3 amino acids: CASRSVLSAETQYF. The CDR3 nucleotides read TGCGCCAGCAGGTCGGTACTCTCTGCGGAGACCCAGTACTTC.

This clone was seen only once. The chain links TRBV19 to TRBJ2-3; tentatively, D is TRBD1 or TRBD2 (6 bases each). This CDR3 is 15 amino acids long. Trimming shortened V by 6 bases and J by 3 bases, and 16 bases separated the two germline ends. The germline V gene encodes CDR1 LNHDA and CDR2 SQIVND (reference sequence). CDR3 coding DNA: TGTGCCAGTAGCGGAGGGGGGAGGAGGACAGATACGCAGTATTTT. Protein product: CASSGGGRRTDTQYF.

The rearrangement joins TRBV7-2 to TRBJ1-2; TRBD1 matches at 7 bases. V lost 5 bases and J lost 2; bases outside the gene matches: 5. The CDR3 is 14 amino acids. Germline V lookup: CDR1 SGHTA, CDR2 FQGNSA. As DNA, the CDR3 is TGTGCCAGCAGCCGACAGGGAGGGAACTATGGCTACACCTTC. This codes for CASSRQGGNYGYTF.

J is TRBJ2-5 and V is TRBV19; possible D gene TRBD2, 5 bases. CDR1 and CDR2 from the germline V gene are LNHDA and SQIVND (reference sequence). The CDR3 has 11 residues. V lost 3 bases, J lost 7 bases, and 6 bases lay in between. The CDR3 here is CASSIGGTQYF. The CDR3 DNA follows: TGTGCCAGTAGTATCGGAGGGACCCAGTACTTC.

V and J are TRBV11-2 and TRBJ1-1; TRBD1 is a possible D gene (5 bases). The V gene lost 0 bases and the J gene lost 11 bases, with 16 bases spanning the gap. The germline V gene encodes CDR1 SGHAT and CDR2 FQNNGV. This CDR3 region has 14 residues. The CDR3 DNA reads TGTGCCAGCAGCTTAGAACCTCTGGCAGGGAATGCTTTCTTT. Translation gives CASSLEPLAGNAFF.

The V gene is TRBV18, the J gene TRBJ2-5, with 11 bases identical to TRBD1. The CDR3 covers 16 residues. V shed 3 bases and J 8 bases; nucleotides not matched to a gene: 11. CDR1 and CDR2 (germline): KGHSH, LQKENI. In DNA form, the CDR3 reads TGTGCCAGCTCACCCCCGGGACAGGGGGTCAAGAGAACCCAGTACTTC. Protein: CASSPPGQGVKRTQYF.

The V gene is TRBV5-1, the J gene TRBJ1-5; D is perhaps TRBD1 (6 bases). CDR1 and CDR2 from the germline V gene are SGHRS and YFSETQ. V was cut by 0 bases and J by 3 bases, with 10 bases left in between. CDR3 length equals 15 residues. CDR3 loop: CASSLDGGFNQPQHF. The CDR3 region has the DNA TGCGCCAGCAGCTTGGATGGGGGCTTCAATCAGCCCCAGCATTTT.

The chain has TRBV13 and TRBJ1-3; D is undetermined. Germline loops: CDR1 PRHDT, CDR2 FYEKMQ (reference sequence). V lost 5 bases and J lost 1, with 15 bases in between. The CDR3 runs 16 residues. The CDR3 sequence: CASSPRRAASGNTIYF. CDR3 bases: TGTGCCAGCAGCCCCAGGCGGGCCGCGTCTGGAAACACCATATATTTT.

The chain uses TRBV19 and TRBJ1-6; the D gene is possibly TRBD1 (6 bases). In germline, CDR1 is LNHDA, CDR2 SQIVND (reference sequence). V was pared by 9 bases and J by 7 bases, with 19 bases between. This CDR3 is 15 amino acids long. CDR3 sequence: CASRPRQDFNSPLHF. The CDR3 DNA is TGTGCCAGCCGGCCGAGACAGGACTTCAATTCACCCCTCCACTTT.

The chain links TRBV28 to TRBJ2-2, with 7 positions matching TRBD1. Germline assignment: CDR1 MDHEN and CDR2 SYDVKM. After removal of 6 bases from V and 1 base from J, the junction contained 11 bases not matched to a gene. The CDR3 has 17 amino acids. The CDR3 bases are TGTGCCAGCAGGCGCCCTCCGGGACAGCGGAACACCGGGGAGCTGTTTTTT. Its translation: CASRRPPGQRNTGELFF.

This sequence joins TRBV7-2 and TRBJ2-7; 10 bases fit TRBD2. The germline CDR1 and CDR2 sequences are SGHTA and FQGNSA. The ends lost 4 bases at V and 3 bases at J; junction bases unmatched: 3. The CDR3 has 14 amino acids. CDR3 amino acids: CASSSSSGSYEQYF. CDR3 coding DNA: TGTGCCAGCAGCTCCTCTAGCGGGAGCTACGAGCAGTACTTC.